This TCR beta chain was recovered during a study of control samples from healthy donors and cancer patients. This clone was seen a single time. Only in-frame clones appear in the TCRdb table, and some are missing; sequencing was by immunoSEQ multiplex PCR. The sample lists about 150,000 clones; approximately 94% were seen once. The V segment lost 7 bases and the J segment 10 bases; nucleotides outside the gene matches: 5. This CDR3 contains 11 residues. The rearrangement joins TRBV12-3 or TRBV12-4 to TRBJ2-5; 8 nucleotides line up with TRBD2. The clonotype was recovered from a man aged 35 to 55 in good health. The sequenced sample consisted of blood. The CDR3 loop reads CASTSGGDQYF. The CDR3, as DNA: TGTGCCAGCACCTCGGGGGGGGACCAGTACTTC.